The 27 T cell receptor beta chains in this list originate from one sample, sequenced in a study of early T cells in non-severe SARS-CoV-2 infection. One entry per CDR3 protein, called by TCRdb with MiXCR from the 5' RACE reads. In the table there are tens of thousands of distinct CDR3 sequences, approximately 15% of which are singletons. The sample here was whole blood, taken at baseline. The origin of the receptors is an adult who was a healthcare worker with PCR-confirmed SARS-CoV-2 infection or an uninfected control (not recorded which).

DNA for the CDR3: TGTGCCATCAGTGGCCCCCCCCTGGCGGGGAATTACAATGAGCAGTTCTTC. Translating it yields CAISGPPLAGNYNEQFF. The chain carries TRBV10-3 and TRBJ2-1; maybe TRBD2 (6 bases). In germline, CDR1 is ENHRY, CDR2 SYGVKD. Deletions cut 4 bases from V and 4 bases from J, with 20 bases between. The CDR3 has 17 amino acids.

This clonotype has only a few counts. This chain links TRBV15 with TRBJ2-1; 7 positions agree with TRBD2. V lost 0 bases, J lost 0 bases, and 5 bases stayed unmatched. Germline V gene lookup returns CDR1 LNHNV and CDR2 YYDKDF (reference sequence). There are 17 residues in the CDR3. In DNA, the CDR3 is TGTGCCACCAGCAGAGATGCGGGAGAGCTCTCCTACAATGAGCAGTTCTTC. Protein sequence: CATSRDAGELSYNEQFF.

This clonotype was seen ten or more times. The chain recombines TRBV7-2 with TRBJ2-5; perhaps D is TRBD1 or TRBD2 (5 bases each). The V gene's germline CDR1 is SGHTA and CDR2 FQGNSA. The V end lost 4 bases, the J end lost 7 bases, and 19 bases lay between the germline ends. The CDR3 loop spans 15 amino acids. The CDR3 here is CASSSPRGLIRTQYF. The CDR3 bases are TGTGCCAGCAGCTCCCCCCGGGGCCTAATTAGGACCCAGTACTTC.

Regarding this clonotype: This may be a read error: a much more frequent sequence differs by one nucleotide. The CDR3 DNA reads as TGTGTCAGCAGCTTAGCGCCAGGACAAGAGACCCAGTACTTC. Its protein is CVSSLAPGQETQYF. This chain links TRBV7-9 with TRBJ2-5; tentatively, D is TRBD2 (5 bases). This CDR3 has 14 residues. CDR1 is SEHNR, CDR2 FQNEAQ, per germline (reference sequence). Full variable domain (rest looked up from reference TRBV7-9 and TRBJ2-5): DTGVSQNPRHKITKRGQNVTFRCDPISEHNRLYWYRQTLGQGPEFLTYFQNEAQLEKSRLLSDRFSAERPKGSFSTLEIQRTEQGDSAMYLCVSSLAPGQETQYFGPGTRLLVL.

J is TRBJ2-5 and V is TRBV7-6, with D tentatively TRBD2 (7 bases). This CDR3 has 16 amino acids. Germline values: CDR1 SGHVS, CDR2 FNYEAQ. V was trimmed by 5 bases and J by 2 bases, leaving 18 bases between them. CDR3 in amino acids: CASSKRGAGRQETQYF. The CDR3 DNA sequence: TGTGCCAGCAGCAAACGGGGGGCGGGGCGACAAGAGACCCAGTACTTC.

This clonotype was seen a handful of times. The CDR3 DNA reads as TGTGCCAGCAGCCTCCTGACCGGGGCCGAGACCCAGTACTTC. It codes for CASSLLTGAETQYF. The V call is TRBV3-1, the J call TRBJ2-5; perhaps D is TRBD1 or TRBD2 (5 bases each). This CDR3 comprises 14 residues. V was shortened by 4 bases and J by 5 bases, with 14 bases between the two germline ends. Germline CDR1 and CDR2: LGHDT and YNNKEL (reference sequence).

This clonotype was observed many times. The V call is TRBV7-8, the J call TRBJ2-3, with 8 bases that match TRBD2. The trim removed 3 bases at V and 3 bases at J, leaving 2 bases unmatched. Germline lookup yields CDR1 SGHVS and CDR2 FQNEAQ. This CDR3 has 14 residues. This chain's CDR3 is CASSFRGGTDTQYF. CDR3 nucleotides: TGTGCCAGCAGCTTTCGCGGGGGGACAGATACGCAGTATTTT.

This clonotype occurred once. A clone one base away is much larger, so this may be a read error. The CDR3 does not close with the conserved phenylalanine or tryptophan, likely indicating a read error. The chain is built from TRBV6-6 and TRBJ1-1, with D maybe TRBD1 (5 bases). In germline, CDR1 is MNHNY, CDR2 SVGAGI (reference sequence). The CDR3 runs 12 residues. V was trimmed by 7 bases and J by 8 bases, leaving 14 bases between them. CDR3 sequence: CASTRAEGEAFY. As DNA, the CDR3 is TGTGCCAGCACCCGGGCGGAGGGGGAAGCTTTCTAT.

This clonotype was seen repeatedly, ten times or more. The chain joins TRBV7-2 to TRBJ2-7, with TRBD2 matching 10 bases. Losses at the gene ends were 5 bases for V and 1 base for J; bases not matched to a gene: 5. The germline gives CDR1 SGHTA, CDR2 FQGNSA. The CDR3 consists of 15 residues. CDR3 sequence: CASSTSLAGSYEQYF. CDR3 nucleotides: TGTGCCAGCAGCACCTCACTAGCGGGGTCCTACGAGCAGTACTTC. Filled out from reference TRBV7-2 and TRBJ2-7, the complete variable domain reads GAGVSQSPSNKVTEKGKDVELRCDPISGHTALYWYRQSLGQGLEFLIYFQGNSAPDKSGLPSDRFSAERTGGSVSTLTIQRTQQEDSAVYLCASSTSLAGSYEQYFGPGTRLTVT.

The chain has TRBV7-9 and TRBJ1-5; D remains ambiguous. Trimming stripped 2 bases from V and 7 bases from J, with 12 bases between. The CDR3 contains 14 residues. Germline CDR1 SEHNR, CDR2 FQNEAQ (reference sequence). CDR3 residues: CASSLSGSRQPQHF. The CDR3 nucleotides read TGTGCCAGCAGCTTAAGCGGCAGTCGGCAGCCCCAGCATTTT.

The V call is TRBV18, the J call TRBJ2-1; 9 bases match TRBD2. V lost 4 bases, J lost 8 bases, and 3 bases stayed unmatched. CDR1 is KGHSH and CDR2 is LQKENI in the germline V gene. This CDR3 has 13 residues. The CDR3 loop is CASSQTSGYEQFF. CDR3 in DNA: TGTGCCAGCTCACAAACTAGCGGGTATGAGCAGTTCTTC.

This clonotype was observed a single time. V gene TRBV4-1 combines with J gene TRBJ2-1, with D maybe TRBD2 (5 bases). Germline CDR1 and CDR2: MGHRA and YSYEKL. Trimming took off 0 bases at V and 7 bases at J, with 22 bases between the two ends. This CDR3 is built from 18 residues. CDR3: CASSQEPPDFGGGNEQFF. The CDR3 coding sequence is TGCGCCAGCAGCCAAGAGCCCCCCGACTTCGGCGGCGGGAATGAGCAGTTCTTC.

This sequence joins TRBV18 and TRBJ2-2; D is unresolved. V was clipped by 3 bases and J by 7 bases, with 9 bases between them. CDR1 is KGHSH and CDR2 is LQKENI in the germline V gene. The CDR3 sequence is 13 residues long. In nucleotides, the CDR3 is TGTGCCAGCTCACCCCAGAACCACGGGGAGCTGTTTTTT. Its protein is CASSPQNHGELFF.

This clonotype was counted many times. The J gene is TRBJ2-2, the V gene TRBV29-1, with 9 bases identical to TRBD2. CDR3 length: 15 amino acids. V dropped 7 bases and J dropped 2; count of bases not matched to a gene: 8. CDR1 and CDR2 from the germline V gene are SQVTM and ANQGSEA. CDR3 in DNA: TGCAGCGCGACCTCGACTAGCGGAAACACCGGGGAGCTGTTTTTT. Translated: CSATSTSGNTGELFF.

The J gene is TRBJ1-4, the V gene TRBV7-2; the match to TRBD1 covers 9 bases. The ends lost 5 bases at V and 5 bases at J; junction bases unmatched: 6. CDR3 size: 15 residues. The germline V gene has CDR1 SGHTA and CDR2 FQGNSA. In nucleotides, the CDR3 is TGTGCCAGCAGCGCTAACAGGGGGCTGAATGAAAAACTGTTTTTT. Its translation: CASSANRGLNEKLFF.

This clonotype was seen many times. The DNA of the CDR3 is TGTGCCGGTAGGAAGGCCACATCTTACCAAGAGACCCAGTACTTC. It yields the protein CAGRKATSYQETQYF. The chain joins TRBV28 to TRBJ2-5; no clear D gene. Trimming removed 11 bases at V and 0 bases at J, with 19 bases between. The CDR3 runs to 15 residues. Germline CDR1 reads MDHEN; CDR2 reads SYDVKM. Complete variable domain (other parts from reference TRBV28 and TRBJ2-5): DVKVTQSSRYLVKRTGEKVFLECVQDMDHENMFWYRQDPGLGLRLIYFSYDVKMKEKGDIPEGYSVSREKKERFSLILESASTNQTSMYLCAGRKATSYQETQYFGPGTRLLVL.

This clonotype was observed many times. The chain has TRBV28 and TRBJ2-7; D could derive from TRBD1 or TRBD2 (6 bases each). Germline V gene data show CDR1 as MDHEN and CDR2 as SYDVKM. This CDR3 has 15 residues. The ends were cut back, 5 bases at V and 4 bases at J, with 18 bases in the middle. CDR3 loop: CASSNSGGAVYEQYF. In nucleotides, the CDR3 is TGTGCCAGCAGTAATTCCGGGGGCGCGGTTTACGAGCAGTACTTC.

This chain links TRBV5-4 with TRBJ2-1, with D uncertain. V lost 6 bases and J 8 bases, leaving 9 bases between the germline ends. Germline assignment: CDR1 SGHNT and CDR2 YYREEE (reference sequence). The CDR3 sequence is 11 residues long. CDR3 sequence reads: CASTVGHEQFF. CDR3 DNA sequence: TGTGCCAGCACCGTAGGCCATGAGCAGTTCTTC.

The chain is built from TRBV7-9 and TRBJ1-2; no clear D. CDR3 length: 12 amino acids. With 5 bases removed from V and 4 bases from J, the gap between germline ends came to 8 bases. Germline V lookup: CDR1 SEHNR, CDR2 FQNEAQ (reference sequence). The CDR3 here is CASSPLSYGYTF. CDR3 nucleotide sequence: TGTGCCAGCAGCCCGTTATCCTATGGCTACACCTTC.

The chain links TRBV20-1 to TRBJ2-3; D unresolved. The CDR3 is made up of 12 amino acids. Germline V CDR1 and CDR2: DFQATT, SNEGSKA (reference sequence). Trimming removed 7 bases at V and 4 bases at J, with 12 bases between. This CDR3 is CSVKGPPDTQYF. The CDR3 nucleotides are TGCAGTGTTAAAGGACCCCCAGATACGCAGTATTTT.

The chain carries TRBV7-9 and TRBJ2-7; D gene uncertain. Germline CDR1 SEHNR, CDR2 FQNEAQ (reference sequence). V shed 1 base and J shed 5 bases, with 6 bases lying between them. CDR3 length equals 12 residues. In DNA form, the CDR3 reads TGTGCCAGCAGCTTAGGCCATAACGAGCAGTACTTC. This sequence encodes CASSLGHNEQYF.

The V and J genes are TRBV6-1 and TRBJ1-4, with D perhaps matching TRBD1 (6 bases). The germline CDR1 and CDR2 sequences are MNHNS and SASEGT. V lost 6 bases and J lost 5, with 16 bases in between. The CDR3 covers 15 residues. The CDR3 DNA reads TGTGCCAGCAGCTTACTTAATACAGGGAATGAAAAACTGTTTTTT. This sequence encodes CASSLLNTGNEKLFF.

This clonotype was picked up many times. The rearrangement joins TRBV7-6 to TRBJ1-1; D is ambiguous. Germline V gene data show CDR1 as SGHVS and CDR2 as FNYEAQ. The ends were cut back, 1 base at V and 3 bases at J, with 9 bases in the middle. The CDR3 extends over 14 amino acids. CDR3 bases: TGTGCCAGCAGCTTAGGTAGCTCCTACACTGAAGCTTTCTTT. It is translated as CASSLGSSYTEAFF.

The rearrangement links TRBV7-9 to TRBJ2-1, with a possible D match to TRBD2 (6 bases). The V end lost 2 bases, the J end lost 3 bases, and 8 bases lay between the germline ends. This CDR3 has 14 residues. The germline V gene encodes CDR1 SEHNR and CDR2 FQNEAQ (reference sequence). Written as DNA, the CDR3 is TGTGCCAGCAGCTTACTAGCGCACTACAATGAGCAGTTCTTC. This gives the protein CASSLLAHYNEQFF.

The genes are TRBV29-1 and TRBJ2-3; tentatively, D is TRBD2 (5 bases). The CDR3 totals 13 residues. The ends were cut back, 1 base at V and 8 bases at J, with 13 bases in the middle. Germline values: CDR1 SQVTM, CDR2 ANQGSEA. CDR3 amino acids: CSVEVGSHTTQYF. CDR3 bases: TGCAGCGTTGAAGTGGGGAGCCACACTACGCAGTATTTT.

In DNA, the CDR3 is TGTGCCAGCAGCGCACTCCCCCGGGACAGGGGGCTTGGCTACACCTTC. Protein: CASSALPRDRGLGYTF. This sequence joins TRBV6-1 and TRBJ1-2; 12 bases align to TRBD1. The trim removed 6 bases at V and 7 bases at J, leaving 12 bases unmatched. Germline V gives CDR1 MNHNS, CDR2 SASEGT. The CDR3 covers 16 residues.

This chain joins TRBV18 and TRBJ2-7; D is possibly TRBD1 or TRBD2 (5 bases each). The V gene lost 3 bases and the J gene lost 4 bases, with 13 bases spanning the gap. The CDR3 length is 14 residues. CDR1 KGHSH and CDR2 LQKENI come from the germline V gene. For the CDR3, the DNA is TGTGCCAGCTCACCCCCGGGACCTACTTACGAGCAGTACTTC. Amino acid sequence: CASSPPGPTYEQYF.